This record covers a single T cell receptor beta chain. immunoSEQ v3.0 was run at survey level. Clones were sequenced by immunoSEQ multiplex PCR, and TCRdb holds only the in-frame ones, with some missing. The table includes about 50,000 clones, under 90% detected once. The CDR3 runs 17 residues. Trimming removed 5 bases from V and 0 bases from J; junction bases left unmatched: 9. CDR1 is LNHNV and CDR2 is YYDKDF in the germline V gene (reference sequence). This sample stems from a study of long-term antiretroviral therapy in people with HIV. The specimen was unsorted PBMCs, collected 0.8 years after starting antiretroviral therapy. The chain combines TRBV15 with TRBJ1-4; TRBD1 matches 7 bases. The clonotype comes from a woman younger than 30 with HIV. The chain's CDR3 is CATSLLGQIATNEKLFF. CDR3 coding DNA: TGTGCCACCAGCCTACTGGGACAGATTGCAACTAATGAAAAACTGTTTTTT.